Reported below is one TCR beta chain. The entry originates in a study of blood T cell repertoires in COVID-19. Study-level information: COVID-19 samples collected from the United States, Italy and Spain covered acute and convalescent phases. In each case, the material was cDNA or gDNA derived from T cells, B-cell-depleted T cells, or PBMCs.

The germline V gene has CDR1 SGHDT and CDR2 YYEEEE. CDR3 size: 12 residues. V lost 7 bases and J lost 3, with 8 bases in between. As originally analysed: Nucleated cell counts were estimated from reference gene primer amplification. TCRdb's table, derived via immunoSEQ multiplex PCR, lists solely in-frame clones and lacks some. From that table come the V and J calls and clone size; the DNA was used to work out D and trimming. The data contain 30,000 to 40,000 clones, roughly 91% of them singletons. The genes are TRBV5-6 and TRBJ1-5; no clear D gene. This clonotype was sampled from a man in his sixties with active COVID-19. The specimen was peripheral blood. For the CDR3, the DNA is TGTGCCAGCGGCCGGGACAATCAGCCCCAGCATTTT. This codes for CASGRDNQPQHF.